This T cell receptor beta chain was identified in a study of CD8+CD57+ T cells in acquired aplastic anemia. General observations from the study: A set of about 28 CD8+ CDR3 sequences was shared between patients and controls, and these sequences appeared highly expressed in patients.

The TCR beta profiling, which covered VDJ combination and CDR3 sequence, was carried out using genomic DNA as the template. TCRdb re-analysed the reads in MiXCR, keeping a single row per CDR3 protein. The sample holds under 200,000 distinct CDR3 sequences; around 45% are singletons and the top ten take around a tenth. The CDR3 contains 14 residues. Per the germline V gene, CDR1 is LNHNV and CDR2 is YYDKDF (reference sequence). V was pared by 4 bases and J by 9 bases, with 8 bases of the junction left unmatched. Selection for sequencing was limited to patients who had shown CD8+CD57+ cell expansion by flow cytometry. About this clonotype itself: Its antigen is undetermined.

The sequenced sample consisted of sorted CD4+, CD8+, or CD8+CD57+ T cells (not recorded which) from PBMCs. The rearrangement links TRBV15 to TRBJ1-5, with 8 nucleotides matching TRBD1. This clonotype was sampled from a human donor with aplastic anemia. CDR3 nucleotides: TGTGCCACCAGCATCGGACAGGGACTACGGCCCCAGCATTTT. Its translation: CATSIGQGLRPQHF.